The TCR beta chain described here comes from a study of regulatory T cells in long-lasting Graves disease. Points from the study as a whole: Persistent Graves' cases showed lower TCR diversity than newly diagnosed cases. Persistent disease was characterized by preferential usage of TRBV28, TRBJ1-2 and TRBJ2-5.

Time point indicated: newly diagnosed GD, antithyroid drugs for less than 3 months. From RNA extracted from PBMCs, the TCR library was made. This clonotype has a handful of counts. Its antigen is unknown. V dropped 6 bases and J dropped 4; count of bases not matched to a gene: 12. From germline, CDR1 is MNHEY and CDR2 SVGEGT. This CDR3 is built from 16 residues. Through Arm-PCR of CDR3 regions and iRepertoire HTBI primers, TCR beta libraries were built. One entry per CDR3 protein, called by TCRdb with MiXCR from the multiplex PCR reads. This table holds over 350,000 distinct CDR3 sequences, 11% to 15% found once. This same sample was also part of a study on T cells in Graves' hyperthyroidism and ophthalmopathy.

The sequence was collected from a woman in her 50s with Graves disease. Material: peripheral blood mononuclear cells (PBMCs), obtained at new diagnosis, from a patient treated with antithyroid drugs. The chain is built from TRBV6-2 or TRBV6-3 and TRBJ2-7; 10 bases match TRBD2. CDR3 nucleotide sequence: TGTGCCAGCAGGCCTCAAAGGACTAGCGGTATTTACGAGCAGTACTTC. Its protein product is CASRPQRTSGIYEQYF.